This T cell receptor (beta chain) comes out of a study of T cell repertoires in urothelial bladder cancer. Whole-study context: Of over ten resected lesions, three were cT2 or greater.

Turning to this clone: Antigen specificity is unknown.

Study results and caveats: Urothelial carcinoma specimens: median roughly 6,100 T cells versus 25,872 in benign. A single clone reached roughly 2.2% in benign versus up to roughly 17% in carcinoma. Median infiltrating lymphocyte percentage was roughly 2.2% in carcinoma specimens.

Trimming removed 2 bases from V and 5 bases from J, with 9 bases in between. Germline V gene sequence: CDR1 SGHTA, CDR2 FQGNSA. The CDR3 totals 14 residues. Clones were read by immunoSEQ multiplex PCR, and TCRdb kept only the in-frame ones, dropping some. The data hold approximately 9,800 clones, with about 54% observed a single time. The gene calls are TRBV7-2 and TRBJ2-2; no clear D gene. The sequence was collected from a human donor with urothelial carcinoma. The material sequenced was tumor-infiltrating cells from bladder cancer. CDR3 sequence reads: CASSLIPATGELFF. CDR3 nucleotides: TGTGCCAGCAGCTTAATTCCAGCGACCGGGGAGCTGTTTTTT.